Following are 20 T cell receptor beta chains from one sample sequenced in a study of T cell responses to AZD1222 COVID-19 vaccine. Repertoires were generated with immunoSEQ multiplex PCR, while TCRdb's copy carries only in-frame clones and drops some. The sample consists of over 150,000 clones, around 88% of them appearing once. The material sequenced was peripheral blood, taken on day 0 of AZD1222 vaccination. The receptors come from an adult in good health.

The V and J genes are TRBV25-1 and TRBJ1-4; TRBD1 is a possible D gene (6 bases). Germline CDR1 and CDR2: MGHDK and SYGVNS. V lost 6 bases, J lost 7 bases, and 18 bases lay in between. The CDR3 covers 15 residues. The CDR3 region has the DNA TGTGCCAGCAGCCCAAGGAGGGGGGGAGTTGAAAAACTGTTTTTT. It translates to CASSPRRGGVEKLFF.

As regards this clone: Sequence at one end of the junction differs from germline and may be a read error. This chain connects TRBV7-7 to TRBJ2-2; D remains unclear. CDR1 and CDR2 (germline): SSHAT, FNYEAQ (reference sequence). The CDR3 has 12 residues. CDR3 in amino acids: CASSLSTGELFF. CDR3 in DNA: TGTGCTAGCAGCTTAAGCACCGGGGAGCTGTTTTTT.

The chain couples TRBV6-4 to TRBJ2-2; TRBD1 might be the D (6 bases). The germline V gene has CDR1 MRHNA and CDR2 SNTAGT. The CDR3 has 14 amino acids. V dropped 6 bases and J dropped 2 bases, with 10 bases sitting between them. CDR3 sequence (DNA): TGTGCCAGCAGCGCAGGGGAAAACACCGGGGAGCTGTTTTTT. Protein product: CASSAGENTGELFF.

The rearrangement joins TRBV27 to TRBJ1-2, with TRBD1 as a possible D gene (5 bases). CDR3 length: 13 amino acids. The germline V gene has CDR1 MNHEY and CDR2 SMNVEV (reference sequence). V was trimmed by 5 bases and J by 2 bases, leaving 9 bases between them. The CDR3 here is CASSLDTNYGYTF. CDR3 coding DNA: TGTGCCAGCAGTCTGGACACCAACTATGGCTACACCTTC.

The V call is TRBV11-3, the J call TRBJ2-2; weak D call: TRBD2 (5 bases). The CDR3 contains 16 residues. Trimming left V 4 bases short and J 1 base short, with 13 bases between. The germline V gene encodes CDR1 SGHNT and CDR2 YENEEA. The CDR3 region has the DNA TGTGCCAGCAGCTCCTCCCTGCGGGTGAACACCGGGGAGCTGTTTTTT. This gives the protein CASSSSLRVNTGELFF.

The V gene is TRBV3-1 (or the pseudogene TRBV3-2), the J gene TRBJ2-2; D is perhaps TRBD2 (7 bases). The CDR3 is 14 residues long. Germline CDR1 LGHDT, CDR2 YNNKEL (reference sequence). V was trimmed by 6 bases and J by 6 bases, leaving 14 bases between them. Here the CDR3 DNA reads TGTGCCAGCAGGCCTCGGGGGGCCGCCGGGGAGCTGTTTTTT. Its protein is CASRPRGAAGELFF.

This clone has just one count. This chain joins TRBV25-1 and TRBJ1-6, with D possibly matching TRBD1 (6 bases). V shed 2 bases and J shed 9 bases, with 8 bases lying between them. Germline V gives CDR1 MGHDK, CDR2 SYGVNS. The CDR3 totals 13 residues. The chain's CDR3 is CASSEGRGSPLHF. Written as DNA, the CDR3 is TGTGCCAGCAGTGAAGGCAGGGGTTCACCCCTCCACTTT.

This clone was observed a few times. This rearrangement joins TRBV10-1 to TRBJ2-5, with TRBD1 identical over 7 bases. Trimming took 2 bases from V and 2 from J; bases not matched to a gene: 8. The CDR3 contains 16 residues. From germline, CDR1 is WNHNN and CDR2 SYGVQD (reference sequence). The CDR3 spells CASSENIPGQQETQYF. For the CDR3, the DNA is TGCGCCAGCAGTGAGAACATTCCGGGACAGCAAGAGACCCAGTACTTC.

CDR3 protein: CASATESGNTIYF. CDR3 bases: TGTGCTAGTGCCACTGAGTCTGGAAACACCATATATTTT. The rearrangement links TRBV12-5 to TRBJ1-3, with D uncertain. Trimming removed 7 bases at V and 1 base at J, with 8 bases between. This CDR3 has 13 amino acids. CDR1 is LGHNT and CDR2 is FRNRAP in the germline V gene.

The CDR3, as DNA: TGTGCCAGCAGCCCAGCAGTTGCAAACTATGGCTACACCTTC. Translated, it gives CASSPAVANYGYTF. The chain is built from TRBV7-9 and TRBJ1-2; D is ambiguous. V was clipped by 5 bases and J by 2 bases, with 12 bases between them. Per germline, CDR1 SEHNR and CDR2 FQNEAQ (reference sequence). The CDR3 is 14 amino acids.

Only one count was recorded for this clone. The chain couples TRBV5-8 to TRBJ2-3, with TRBD2 matching 7 bases. After removal of 0 bases from V and 1 base from J, the junction contained 8 bases not matched to a gene. The CDR3 is made up of 17 amino acids. The germline V gene encodes CDR1 SGHTS and CDR2 YDEGEE. CDR3 DNA sequence: TGTGCCAGCAGCTTGGAGGTCTGGGCGGGGGGCACAGATACGCAGTATTTT. This encodes CASSLEVWAGGTDTQYF.

The chain links TRBV19 to TRBJ2-2; 8 positions agree with TRBD1. CDR1 and CDR2 (germline): LNHDA, SQIVND (reference sequence). The CDR3 covers 14 residues. J was trimmed by 4 bases and V by 6 bases; bases with no gene match: 4. The CDR3 sequence is CASSQGAVTGELFF. The CDR3 coding sequence is TGTGCCAGTAGCCAGGGGGCTGTCACCGGGGAGCTGTTTTTT.

This sequence joins TRBV23-1 and TRBJ2-1; D unclear. TRBV23-1 is an ORF, with its function uncertain. This CDR3 is 14 amino acids long. V gave up 2 bases and J gave up 14 bases, with 19 bases separating them. The CDR3 DNA follows: TGCGCCAGCAGTCAAAAGGTAACTAAAGGACGGGAGTTCTTC. Translation: CASSQKVTKGREFF.

The rearrangement joins TRBV10-3 to TRBJ2-3, with a possible D match to TRBD2 (6 bases). There are 15 residues in the CDR3. Germline V gene lookup returns CDR1 ENHRY and CDR2 SYGVKD. The V gene lost 7 bases and the J gene lost 2 bases, with 16 bases spanning the gap. The CDR3 region is CAIKPGGTSTDTQYF. CDR3 sequence (DNA): TGTGCCATCAAGCCTGGGGGGACCTCCACAGATACGCAGTATTTT.

V is TRBV11-2 and J is TRBJ2-1; 9 positions match TRBD2. Germline V CDR1 and CDR2: SGHAT, FQNNGV. This CDR3 comprises 16 residues. Trimming removed 5 bases from V and 3 bases from J; junction bases left unmatched: 8. The CDR3 DNA reads TGTGCCAGCAGCCCTCTTGGAGCGGGAGGCTACAATGAGCAGTTCTTC. It specifies CASSPLGAGGYNEQFF. Variable domain in full (rest from reference TRBV11-2 and TRBJ2-1): EAGVAQSPRYKIIEKRQSVAFWCNPISGHATLYWYQQILGQGPKLLIQFQNNGVVDDSQLPKDRFSAERLKGVDSTLKIQPAKLEDSAVYLCASSPLGAGGYNEQFFGPGTRLTVL.

This rearrangement joins TRBV6-5 to TRBJ1-2; the match to TRBD1 covers 8 bases. The CDR3 has 15 residues. Germline lookup yields CDR1 MNHEY and CDR2 SVGAGI. Germline trimming cut 0 bases from V and 7 bases from J; bases unmatched to any gene: 7. Here the CDR3 reads CASSYSIGTGGGYTF. The CDR3 coding sequence is TGTGCCAGCAGTTACTCGATCGGGACAGGAGGTGGCTACACCTTC.

The chain combines TRBV7-2 with TRBJ2-5, with 9 bases matching TRBD1. Germline-derived CDR1 and CDR2 are SGHTA and FQGNSA. With 5 bases clipped from V and 5 bases from J, the junction kept 6 bases outside the gene matches. This CDR3 contains 14 residues. CDR3 in amino acids: CASSGNRGQETQYF. In DNA, the CDR3 is TGTGCCAGCAGCGGAAACAGGGGGCAGGAGACCCAGTACTTC.

The CDR3 spells CASSLGGQNTDTQYF. The CDR3 region has the DNA TGCGCCAGCAGCTTGGGGGGACAGAACACAGATACGCAGTATTTT. The chain links TRBV5-1 to TRBJ2-3, with 7 bases lining up with TRBD1. V lost 0 bases and J lost 2; bases outside the gene matches: 3. CDR3 length: 15 amino acids. The germline V gene encodes CDR1 SGHRS and CDR2 YFSETQ. Using reference TRBV5-1 and TRBJ2-3 for the parts outside the CDR3, the full variable domain is KAGVTQTPRYLIKTRGQQVTLSCSPISGHRSVSWYQQTPGQGLQFLFEYFSETQRNKGNFPGRFSGRQFSNSRSEMNVSTLELGDSALYLCASSLGGQNTDTQYFGPGTRLTVL.

The chain links TRBV13 to TRBJ1-2; 7 bases are shared with TRBD1. Per the germline V gene, CDR1 is PRHDT and CDR2 is FYEKMQ (reference sequence). The CDR3 loop spans 18 amino acids. With 0 bases clipped from V and 2 bases from J, the junction kept 12 bases outside the gene matches. The CDR3 DNA follows: TGTGCCAGCAGCTTAGGCTTGACCACAGGGGTGGCGAACTATGGCTACACCTTC. Residues: CASSLGLTTGVANYGYTF.

The J gene is TRBJ1-6, the V gene TRBV7-9, with TRBD1 identical over 7 bases. V shed 5 bases and J 9 bases; nucleotides not matched to a gene: 10. The germline CDR1 and CDR2 sequences are SEHNR and FQNEAQ (reference sequence). The CDR3 loop spans 15 amino acids. CDR3 DNA sequence: TGTGCCAGCAGCCCGGTCAGGGGGTTTGGTTCACCCCTCCACTTT. Residues: CASSPVRGFGSPLHF.